This record covers a single T cell receptor (beta chain). These data originate in a study of T cells in Graves' hyperthyroidism and ophthalmopathy. The V and J ends lost 0 bases and 7 bases respectively, with 9 bases between them. This CDR3 has 12 residues. Looked up from germline, CDR1 is DFQATT and CDR2 is SNEGSKA (reference sequence). TCR beta CDR3 sequences were amplified from RNA transcripts. HTBI primers were used for first-round RT-PCR of the TCR CDR3. A single record per CDR3 protein comes from TCRdb applying MiXCR to the multiplex PCR reads. In the table there are some 300,000 distinct CDR3 sequences, over 15% of which are singletons.

The chain recombines TRBV20-1 with TRBJ2-5; D is uncertain. The receptor was isolated from a young man with Graves' hyperthyroidism. Sequencing was performed on blood. The CDR3: CSARDIGVTQYF. In nucleotides, the CDR3 is TGCAGTGCTAGAGATATCGGTGTGACCCAGTACTTC.